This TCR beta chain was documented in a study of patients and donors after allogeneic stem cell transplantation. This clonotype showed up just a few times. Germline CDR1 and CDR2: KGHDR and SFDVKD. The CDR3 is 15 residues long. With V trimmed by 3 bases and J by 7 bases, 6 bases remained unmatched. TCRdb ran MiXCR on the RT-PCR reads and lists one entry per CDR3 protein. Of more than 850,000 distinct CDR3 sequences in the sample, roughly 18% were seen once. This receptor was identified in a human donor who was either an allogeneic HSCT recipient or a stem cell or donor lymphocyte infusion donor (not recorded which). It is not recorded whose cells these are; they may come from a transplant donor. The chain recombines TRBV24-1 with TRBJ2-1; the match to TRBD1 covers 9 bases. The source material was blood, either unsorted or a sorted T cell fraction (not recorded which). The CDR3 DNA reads TGTGCCACCAGTGATACGGGACAGGGTCGTAATGAGCAGTTCTTC. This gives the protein CATSDTGQGRNEQFF.